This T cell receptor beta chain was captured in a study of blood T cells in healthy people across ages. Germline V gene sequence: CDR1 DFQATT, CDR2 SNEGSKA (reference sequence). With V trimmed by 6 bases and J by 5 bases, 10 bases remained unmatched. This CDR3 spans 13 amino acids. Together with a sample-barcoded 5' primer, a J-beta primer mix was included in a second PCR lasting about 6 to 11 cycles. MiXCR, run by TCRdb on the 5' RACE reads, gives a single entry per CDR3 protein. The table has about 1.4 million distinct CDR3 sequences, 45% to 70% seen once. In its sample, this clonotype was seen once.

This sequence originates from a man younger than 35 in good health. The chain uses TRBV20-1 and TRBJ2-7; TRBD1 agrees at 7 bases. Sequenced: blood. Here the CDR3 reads CSARTGVSHEQYF. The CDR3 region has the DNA TGCAGTGCAAGAACAGGGGTAAGCCACGAGCAGTACTTC.